This is a list of T cell receptor beta chains from one sample in a study of CXCR3-negative and CXCR3-positive naive CD8 T cells. Reprocessing the 5' RACE reads, TCRdb reports a single entry for every CDR3 protein and omits DNA. This specimen shows approximately 100,000 distinct CDR3 sequences; the ten leading clones hold approximately 1.5%. Input material: naive CXCR3- CD8+ T cells from blood. These receptors were collected from a human donor in good health. Some clones in this sample may be carry-over from other donors' samples. The CDR3 runs from the conserved cysteine through the conserved F or W. Fields, in order: CDR3 protein, J gene, V gene.

CSVVEDRGVETGELFF,TRBJ2-2,TRBV29-1
CAKERPRGSYNEQFF,TRBJ2-1,TRBV2
CASSIFGQAGQPQHF,TRBJ1-5,TRBV19
CASSLDSTMNTEAFF,TRBJ1-1,TRBV5-1
CASSPRTSGEQFF,TRBJ2-1,TRBV12-3/TRBV12-4
CASSFTRGTTSNQPQHF,TRBJ1-5,TRBV5-6
CASSPGLAARTDTQYF,TRBJ2-3,TRBV6-2/TRBV6-3
CASSNPGLAGGPFGPTDTQYF,TRBJ2-3,TRBV12-3/TRBV12-4
CSATTGIPSYNEQFF,TRBJ2-1,TRBV20-1
CASSPLSRVNTGELFF,TRBJ2-2,TRBV18
CASSYDLAGETQYF,TRBJ2-5,TRBV28
CASNIDPTLKQPQHF,TRBJ1-5,TRBV19
CASSLARELFF,TRBJ2-2,TRBV12-3/TRBV12-4
CASGYRGRLEAFF,TRBJ1-1,TRBV28
CASSSGLAGVGDTQYF,TRBJ2-3,TRBV7-6
CASSYLGVSSYEQYF,TRBJ2-7,TRBV6-5
CSVAWYQGGDYEQYF,TRBJ2-7,TRBV29-1
CASSLRLAGADGELFF,TRBJ2-2,TRBV28
CASSLGDYNEQFF,TRBJ2-1,TRBV7-6
CASSLFGQGVRPGELFF,TRBJ2-2,TRBV12-3/TRBV12-4
CASSLTSGREQFF,TRBJ2-1,TRBV5-5
CASSFLGEPGYTF,TRBJ1-2,TRBV7-7
CASSPPSYEQYF,TRBJ2-7,TRBV7-8
CASSSSRQATDTQYF,TRBJ2-3,TRBV5-1
CASLGAGGTDTQYF,TRBJ2-3,TRBV7-9
CASSAPGTGGYEQYF,TRBJ2-7,TRBV7-9
CASSFQASSYEQYF,TRBJ2-7,TRBV12-3/TRBV12-4
CSVEDRTGTDTQYF,TRBJ2-3,TRBV29-1
CASSQDIGQGAPDGELFF,TRBJ2-2,TRBV4-3
CASSSGLADNEQFF,TRBJ2-1,TRBV13
CASSLLAGKYNEQFF,TRBJ2-1,TRBV13
CASSPSGLAADTQYF,TRBJ2-3,TRBV6-1
CASSLGDMNEQFF,TRBJ2-1,TRBV4-2
CASSPDLNEQYF,TRBJ2-7,TRBV12-3/TRBV12-4
CSVEPLSGYEQYF,TRBJ2-7,TRBV29-1